Listed below are T cell receptor beta chains from one sample, sequenced in a study of blood T cell repertoires in COVID-19. TCRdb's copy holds only in-frame clones and misses some; the assay was immunoSEQ multiplex PCR. Among around 69,000 clones listed, 80% to 90% were seen once. The sample taken for sequencing was peripheral blood. All receptors derive from a woman aged 70-85 years with acute or convalescent COVID-19. Each CDR3 is given with its conserved first and last residue. The D gene is left open where the match is weak. A clone size is listed for some rows: how often the clone was seen (once, few, many), or a class if it is expanded.

d_call j_call clone_size v_call cdr3_nt cdr3_aa
- TRBJ1-5 - TRBV6-1 TGTGCCAGCAGTGAGGGCACGGCCAGGAATCAGCCCCAGCATTTT CASSEGTARNQPQHF
- TRBJ1-2 - TRBV7-8 TGTGCCAGCAGCTTACCTAGCCCGGGGGGCTACACCTTC CASSLPSPGGYTF
TRBD2 TRBJ2-7 - TRBV7-3 TGTGCCAGCGTGTACGGCGGGAGCTACGAGCAGTACTTC CASVYGGSYEQYF
TRBD2 TRBJ2-6 once TRBV4-2 TGTGCCAGCAGCCTCTCCCGACTCAGCGGGAGGTCTGGGGCCAACGTCCTGACTTTC CASSLSRLSGRSGANVLTF
TRBD1 TRBJ1-1 - TRBV11-2 TGTGCCAGCAGCTTAGTAGGGTACAGGGGCGCTTTCTTT CASSLVGYRGAFF
TRBD1 TRBJ1-2 - TRBV27 TGTGCCAGCAGTCCCGGACAGGGGGTATATGGCTACACCTTC CASSPGQGVYGYTF
TRBD1 TRBJ1-2 - TRBV19 TGTGCCAGTAGTATGACAGGGGGCGCTTCTCGGTATGGCTACACCTTC CASSMTGGASRYGYTF
TRBD2 TRBJ2-7 - TRBV4-1 TGCGCCAGCAGCCTCGGGGGTAGCGGGAGGGCTCAAATCTACGAGCAGTACTTC CASSLGGSGRAQIYEQYF
- TRBJ2-5 - TRBV7-2 TGTGCCAGCAGCTTATCGGTCAAGACCCAGTACTTC CASSLSVKTQYF
- TRBJ2-6 - TRBV18 TGTGCCAGCTCACCCCGGGAGTCTGGGGCCAACGTCCTGACTTTC CASSPRESGANVLTF
TRBD1 TRBJ1-1 - TRBV5-4 TGTGCCAGCAGCTTGGTTTTAGGGGGCAACACTGAAGCTTTCTTT CASSLVLGGNTEAFF
- TRBJ2-5 - TRBV19 TGTGCCAGTAGTATTCGACTAGTTGAAGAGACCCAGTACTTC CASSIRLVEETQYF
TRBD1 TRBJ1-2 - TRBV30 TGTGCCTGGAAGGCGGGACAGGCAGCTAACTATGGCTACACCTTC CAWKAGQAANYGYTF
- TRBJ2-3 - TRBV28 TGTGCCAGCCGGGAAGGGGGTACAGATACGCAGTATTTT CASREGGTDTQYF
- TRBJ1-5 - TRBV7-6 TGTGCCAGCAGTCCAGGGGCGCGGAATCAGCCCCAGCATTTT CASSPGARNQPQHF
TRBD1 TRBJ2-7 - TRBV19 TGTGCCAGTAGTACCGGGACAGTAAGTTTCTACGAGCAGTACTTC CASSTGTVSFYEQYF
- TRBJ1-5 - TRBV10-3 TGTGCCATCAGTGGGACACAAGATAGCAATCAGCCCCAGCATTTT CAISGTQDSNQPQHF
TRBD1 TRBJ1-2 - TRBV7-9 TGTGCCAGCAGAAATACAGGGGGCGCGAGTGGCTACACCTTC CASRNTGGASGYTF
- TRBJ2-5 - TRBV18 TGTGCCAGCTCACCGGTGAGACAAGAGACCCAGTACTTC CASSPVRQETQYF
- TRBJ2-7 many TRBV9 TGTGCCAGCAGCCCTGGGAAAGACAGGCCCACCTCCTACGAGCAGTACTTC CASSPGKDRPTSYEQYF
- TRBJ1-5 - TRBV27 TGTGCCAGCAGTTCCACCGGTACCTCGGGGGTACAGCCCCAGCATTTT CASSSTGTSGVQPQHF
TRBD2 TRBJ2-2 - TRBV10-3 TGTGCCATCAGTCCTAGCGGGAGGGCCGCCGGGGAGCTGTTTTTT CAISPSGRAAGELFF
TRBD2 TRBJ2-1 - TRBV10-3 TGTGCCATCAGTGGGGGCGGGAGCTCCTACAATGAGCAGTTCTTC CAISGGGSSYNEQFF
TRBD2 TRBJ2-7 once TRBV4-1 TGCGCCAGCAGCCAAGATCCTAACCTAGCGGGAGTCGACGAGCAGTACTTC CASSQDPNLAGVDEQYF
TRBD2 TRBJ2-2 - TRBV18 TGTGCCAGCTCACCCGGACTAGCGGTTCCGTCCACCGGGGAGCTGTTTTTT CASSPGLAVPSTGELFF
- TRBJ1-1 - TRBV7-3 TGTGCCAGCAGCCCGACGGGTAACACTGAAGCTTTCTTT CASSPTGNTEAFF
- TRBJ2-7 - TRBV5-4 TGTGCCAGCAGCTTTAAGAGGGAGAAGAGCTCCTACGAGCAGTACTTC CASSFKREKSSYEQYF
TRBD1 TRBJ1-1 - TRBV18 TGTGCCAGCTCGATTGGGACAGGGGCAGAAGCTTTCTTT CASSIGTGAEAFF
TRBD2 TRBJ2-1 - TRBV6-5 TGTGCCAGCAGTATTACCGGGACTAGAGGTCGAGAGCAGTTCTTC CASSITGTRGREQFF
TRBD2 TRBJ2-7 - TRBV7-3 TGTGCCAGCAGCCCGGGACTAGCGGGAGGCCCCCTCTACGAGCAGTACTTC CASSPGLAGGPLYEQYF
- TRBJ2-7 - TRBV5-5 TGTGCCAGCAGCTTGGCCGGGACACGCGACGAGCAGTACTTC CASSLAGTRDEQYF
- TRBJ2-7 once TRBV7-6 TGTGCCAGCAGCCTCGGGCAGGGGATGATGTACGAGCAGTACTTC CASSLGQGMMYEQYF
- TRBJ2-3 once TRBV19 TGTGCCAGTAGTCCAACCCAGCCGGCGGCGGGAGATACGCAGTATTTT CASSPTQPAAGDTQYF
TRBD2 TRBJ2-5 - TRBV29-1 TGCAGCGTTGCCGTTAGCGGGAGGGGTCTTGAGACCCAGTACTTC CSVAVSGRGLETQYF
- TRBJ2-7 - TRBV4-2 TGTGCCAGCAGCCAAGATGTGGGCTATAGCGAGCAGTACTTC CASSQDVGYSEQYF
TRBD1 TRBJ2-7 - TRBV3-1/TRBV3-2 TGTGCCAGCAGTCGGGGCGGGACAGGAGCCTACGAGCAGTACTTC CASSRGGTGAYEQYF
- TRBJ1-5 - TRBV3-1/TRBV3-2 TGTGCCAGCAGCCAAGATGAGGGAGTCCACCAGCCCCAGCATTTT CASSQDEGVHQPQHF
TRBD1 TRBJ2-7 - TRBV5-4 TGTGCCAGCGGTGAGGGACAGGGGGCGCCGTACGAGCAGTACTTC CASGEGQGAPYEQYF
- TRBJ1-1 few TRBV16 TGTGCCAGCAGCCACGACAGTGTGAACACTGAAGCTTTCTTT CASSHDSVNTEAFF
- TRBJ2-1 - TRBV2 TGTGCCAGCAGTCTCAATGAGGGAAACAATGAGCAGTTCTTC CASSLNEGNNEQFF
TRBD1 TRBJ2-7 - TRBV28 TGTGCCAGCAGTGTCGCAGGGGGAGAAACGAGTGAGCAGTACTTC CASSVAGGETSEQYF
TRBD1 TRBJ1-1 - TRBV28 TGTGCCAGCAGTTCCCCCGTGGGGACAGGGACGAACACTGAAGCTTTCTTT CASSSPVGTGTNTEAFF
- TRBJ2-5 - TRBV5-1 TGCGCCAGCAGCTCGGGTGGCAGCCAAGAGACCCAGTACTTC CASSSGGSQETQYF
- TRBJ2-1 - TRBV28 TGTGCCAGCAGTTCAGCTAGACGGAATGAGCAGTTCTTC CASSSARRNEQFF
- TRBJ1-5 - TRBV19 TGTGCCAGTAGTCTCCAGATCCAGCCCCAGCATTTT CASSLQIQPQHF
- TRBJ1-2 - TRBV28 TGTGCCACCCTGATAAGGGGAGGGAACTCAAACTATGGCTACACCTTC CATLIRGGNSNYGYTF